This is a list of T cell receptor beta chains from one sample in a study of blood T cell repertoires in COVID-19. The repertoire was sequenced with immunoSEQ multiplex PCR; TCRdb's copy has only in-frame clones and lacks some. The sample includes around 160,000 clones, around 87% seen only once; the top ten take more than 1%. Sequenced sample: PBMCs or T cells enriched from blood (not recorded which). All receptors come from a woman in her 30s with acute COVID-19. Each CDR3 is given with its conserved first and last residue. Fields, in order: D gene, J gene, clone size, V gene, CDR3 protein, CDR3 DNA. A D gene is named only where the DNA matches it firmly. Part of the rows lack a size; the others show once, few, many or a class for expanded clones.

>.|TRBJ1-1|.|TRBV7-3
CASSLLGRRNTEAFF
TGTGCCAGCAGCTTACTGGGGCGCAGAAACACTGAAGCTTTCTTT
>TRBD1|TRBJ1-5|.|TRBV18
CASSGTVLSNQPQHF
TGTGCCAGCTCAGGGACAGTTCTTAGCAATCAGCCCCAGCATTTT
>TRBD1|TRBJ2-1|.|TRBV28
CASTVFGTGNNEQFF
TGTGCCAGCACCGTTTTCGGGACAGGAAACAATGAGCAGTTCTTC
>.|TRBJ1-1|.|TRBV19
CASSIVPGGGTEAFF
TGTGCCAGTAGTATAGTTCCCGGGGGTGGGACTGAAGCTTTCTTT
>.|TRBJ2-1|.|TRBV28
CASTESGGTTWNEQFF
TGTGCCAGCACTGAATCCGGCGGGACCACCTGGAATGAGCAGTTCTTC
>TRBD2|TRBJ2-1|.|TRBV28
CASSLLAGDEQFF
TGTGCCAGCAGTTTACTAGCGGGAGATGAGCAGTTCTTC
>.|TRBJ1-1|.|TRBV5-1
CASSFGSGGGTEAFF
TGCGCCAGCAGCTTTGGGTCGGGAGGGGGCACTGAAGCTTTCTTT
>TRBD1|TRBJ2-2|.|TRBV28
CASSLWDRDTGELFF
TGTGCCAGCAGTTTATGGGACAGGGATACCGGGGAGCTGTTTTTT
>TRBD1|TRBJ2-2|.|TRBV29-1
CSVQRGQGTNTGELFF
TGCAGCGTCCAAAGGGGACAGGGGACGAACACCGGGGAGCTGTTTTTT
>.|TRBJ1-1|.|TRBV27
CASSYSMNTEAFF
TGTGCCAGCAGTTACAGCATGAACACTGAAGCTTTCTTT
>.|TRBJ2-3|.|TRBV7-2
CASSLGPGTQYF
TGTGCCAGCAGCTTAGGGCCAGGCACGCAGTATTTT
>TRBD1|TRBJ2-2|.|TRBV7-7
CASSSQGGTGVGELFF
TGTGCTAGCAGCTCCCAGGGTGGGACAGGGGTCGGGGAGCTGTTTTTT
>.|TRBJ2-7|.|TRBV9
CASSVEPGTSYEQYF
TGTGCCAGCAGCGTAGAGCCAGGGACTTCCTACGAGCAGTACTTC
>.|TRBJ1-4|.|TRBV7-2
CASSSPGYRVGDEKLFF
TGTGCCAGCAGCTCCCCGGGGTACAGGGTCGGGGATGAAAAACTGTTTTTT
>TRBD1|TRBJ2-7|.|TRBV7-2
CASSLITPGGVLNEQYF
TGTGCCAGCAGCTTAATAACACCAGGGGGCGTACTCAACGAGCAGTACTTC
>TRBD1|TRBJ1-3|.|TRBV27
CASSPDRGFESGNTIYF
TGTGCCAGCAGCCCAGACAGGGGGTTTGAATCTGGAAACACCATATATTTT
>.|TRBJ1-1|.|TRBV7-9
CASSPADTEAFF
TGTGCCAGCAGCCCAGCGGACACTGAAGCTTTCTTT
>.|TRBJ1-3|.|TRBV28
CASSLRLGGSGNTIYF
TGTGCCAGCAGTTTAAGGTTGGGGGGCTCTGGAAACACCATATATTTT
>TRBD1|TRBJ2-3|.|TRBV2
CASSERQGVTDTQYF
TGTGCCAGCAGTGAGCGGCAGGGGGTGACAGATACGCAGTATTTT
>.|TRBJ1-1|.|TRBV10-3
CAISQGSTEAFF
TGTGCCATCAGCCAGGGGAGCACTGAAGCTTTCTTT
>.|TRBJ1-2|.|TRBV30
CAWSVPRRNYGYTF
TGTGCCTGGAGTGTACCAAGGAGGAACTATGGCTACACCTTC
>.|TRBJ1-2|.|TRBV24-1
CATSDQQIRYGYTF
TGTGCCACCAGTGACCAACAGATCCGCTATGGCTACACCTTC
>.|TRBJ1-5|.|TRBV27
CASSLGQDNQPQHF
TGTGCCAGCAGTTTAGGGCAGGACAATCAGCCCCAGCATTTT
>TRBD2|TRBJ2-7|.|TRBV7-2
CASSLGLAGGREQYF
TGTGCCAGCAGCTTAGGTCTAGCGGGAGGGCGCGAGCAGTACTTC
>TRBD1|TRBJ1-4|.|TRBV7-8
CASSSKIPTGANEKLFF
TGTGCCAGCAGCTCTAAGATTCCGACAGGGGCTAATGAAAAACTGTTTTTT
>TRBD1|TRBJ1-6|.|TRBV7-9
CASSPQGHSSYNSPLHF
TGTGCCAGCAGCCCACAGGGGCACAGCTCCTATAATTCACCCCTCCACTTT
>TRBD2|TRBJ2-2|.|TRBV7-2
CASSSSMTSGRFLGELFF
TGTGCCAGCAGCTCATCTATGACTAGCGGGAGGTTCTTAGGGGAGCTGTTTTTT
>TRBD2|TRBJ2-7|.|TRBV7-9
CASSSTSGRSYEQYF
TGTGCCAGCAGCTCGACTAGCGGGAGGTCCTACGAGCAGTACTTC
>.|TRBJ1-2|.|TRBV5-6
CASSSGTHYGYTF
TGTGCCAGCAGCTCCGGGACACACTATGGCTACACCTTC
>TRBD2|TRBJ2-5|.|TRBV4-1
CASSQGGLAGGRGETQYF
TGCGCCAGCAGCCAGGGTGGACTAGCGGGAGGGCGCGGAGAGACCCAGTACTTC
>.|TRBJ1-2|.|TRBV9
CASSVAGQGYGYTF
TGTGCCAGCAGCGTAGCTGGGCAGGGCTATGGCTACACCTTC
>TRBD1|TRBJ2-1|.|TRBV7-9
CASSTRQGGSYNEQFF
TGTGCCAGCAGTACCCGACAGGGGGGATCATACAATGAGCAGTTCTTC
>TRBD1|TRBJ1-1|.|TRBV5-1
CASSLFGTGQTEAFF
TGCGCCAGCAGCTTGTTCGGGACAGGGCAAACTGAAGCTTTCTTT
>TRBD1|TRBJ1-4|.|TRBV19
CASRTGGAGEKLFF
TGTGCCAGTAGGACAGGGGGCGCAGGTGAAAAACTGTTTTTT
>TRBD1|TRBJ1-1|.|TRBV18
CASSPQPTTGKAFF
TGTGCCAGCTCACCCCAACCGACGACAGGGAAAGCTTTCTTT
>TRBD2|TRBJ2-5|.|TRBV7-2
CASSRTSGSFETQYF
TGTGCCAGCAGCCGGACTAGCGGGAGTTTCGAGACCCAGTACTTC
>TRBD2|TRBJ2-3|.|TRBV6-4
CASSSSGSGTDTQYF
TGTGCCAGCAGTTCAAGCGGGAGCGGCACAGATACGCAGTATTTT
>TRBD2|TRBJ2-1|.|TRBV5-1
CASSLASGRGNEQFF
TGCGCCAGCAGCTTGGCTAGCGGGAGGGGTAATGAGCAGTTCTTC
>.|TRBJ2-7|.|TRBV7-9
CASSLLASYEQYF
TGTGCCAGCAGCTTATTGGCTTCCTACGAGCAGTACTTC
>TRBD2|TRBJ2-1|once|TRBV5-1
CASSPGLAGDYNEQFF
TGCGCCAGCAGCCCGGGACTAGCGGGAGATTACAATGAGCAGTTCTTC
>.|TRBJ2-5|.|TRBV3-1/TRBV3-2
CASSQDLLLAETQYF
TGTGCCAGCAGCCAAGATTTGCTCCTCGCGGAGACCCAGTACTTC
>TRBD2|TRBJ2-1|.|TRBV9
CASNLAGTSGSYNEQFF
TGTGCCAGCAACTTAGCCGGGACTAGCGGGAGCTACAATGAGCAGTTCTTC
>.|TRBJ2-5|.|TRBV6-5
CASSPQWLETQYF
TGTGCCAGCAGTCCCCAGTGGTTAGAGACCCAGTACTTC
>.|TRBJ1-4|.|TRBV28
CASSLETTVGEKLFF
TGTGCCAGCAGTTTAGAGACCACGGTCGGGGAAAAACTGTTTTTT
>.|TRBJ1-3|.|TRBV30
CAWSVRSGGLGNTIYF
TGTGCCTGGAGTGTACGGTCCGGAGGGCTTGGAAACACCATATATTTT
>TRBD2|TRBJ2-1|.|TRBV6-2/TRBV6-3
CASSYSGEGWNEQFF
TGTGCCAGCAGTTATTCGGGGGAGGGCTGGAATGAGCAGTTCTTC
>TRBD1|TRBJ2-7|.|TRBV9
CASSVGQGAPYEQYF
TGTGCCAGCAGCGTCGGACAGGGAGCACCCTACGAGCAGTACTTC